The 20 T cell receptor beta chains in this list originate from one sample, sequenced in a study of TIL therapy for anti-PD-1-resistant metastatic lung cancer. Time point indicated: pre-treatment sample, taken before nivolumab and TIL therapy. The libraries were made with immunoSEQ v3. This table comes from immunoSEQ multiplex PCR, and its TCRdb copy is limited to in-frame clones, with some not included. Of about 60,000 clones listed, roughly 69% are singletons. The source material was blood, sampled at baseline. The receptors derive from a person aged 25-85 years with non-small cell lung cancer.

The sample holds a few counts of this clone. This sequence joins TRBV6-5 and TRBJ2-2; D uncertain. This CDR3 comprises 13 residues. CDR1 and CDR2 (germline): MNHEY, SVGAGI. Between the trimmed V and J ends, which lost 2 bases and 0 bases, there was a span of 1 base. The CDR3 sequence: CASSYPNTGELFF. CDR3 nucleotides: TGTGCCAGCAGTTACCCGAACACCGGGGAGCTGTTTTTT.

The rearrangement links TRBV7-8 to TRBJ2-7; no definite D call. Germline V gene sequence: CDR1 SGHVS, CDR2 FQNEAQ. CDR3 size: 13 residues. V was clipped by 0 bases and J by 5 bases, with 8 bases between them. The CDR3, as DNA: TGTGCCAGCAGCTTAGCGCTCAGTGACGAGCAGTACTTC. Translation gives CASSLALSDEQYF.

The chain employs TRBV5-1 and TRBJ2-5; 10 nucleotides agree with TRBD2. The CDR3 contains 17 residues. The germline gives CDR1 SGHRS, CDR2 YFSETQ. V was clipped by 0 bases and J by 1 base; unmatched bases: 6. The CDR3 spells CASSLAPSGGGQETQYF. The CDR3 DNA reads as TGCGCCAGCAGCTTGGCCCCTAGCGGGGGAGGCCAAGAGACCCAGTACTTC.

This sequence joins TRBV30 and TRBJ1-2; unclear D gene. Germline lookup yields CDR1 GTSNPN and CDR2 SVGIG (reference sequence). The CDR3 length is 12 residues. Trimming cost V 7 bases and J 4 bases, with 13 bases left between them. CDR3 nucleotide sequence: TGTGCCTACAACCCGGGGTCCTATGGCTACACCTTC. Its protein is CAYNPGSYGYTF.

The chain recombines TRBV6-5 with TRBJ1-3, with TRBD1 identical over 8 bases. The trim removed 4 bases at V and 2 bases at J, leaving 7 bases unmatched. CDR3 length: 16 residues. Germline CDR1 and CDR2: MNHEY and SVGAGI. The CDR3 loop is CASSWDRSIAGNTIYF. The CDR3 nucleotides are TGTGCCAGCAGTTGGGACAGGAGCATCGCTGGAAACACCATATATTTT.

CDR3 nucleotide sequence: TGTGCCTGGAGTACGGGACAGGGCTACAGTGAAGCTTTCTTT. Translating gives CAWSTGQGYSEAFF. The V gene is TRBV30, the J gene TRBJ1-1; 9 positions agree with TRBD1. The CDR3 spans 14 residues. V shed 2 bases, J shed 7 bases, and the junction held 8 bases outside the gene matches. Looked up from germline, CDR1 is GTSNPN and CDR2 is SVGIG (reference sequence).

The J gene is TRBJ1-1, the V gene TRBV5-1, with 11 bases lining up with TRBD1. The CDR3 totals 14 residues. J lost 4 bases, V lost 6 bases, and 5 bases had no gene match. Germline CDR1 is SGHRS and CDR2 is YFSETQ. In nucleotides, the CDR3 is TGCGCCAGCAACACCGGGACAGGGGGCACTGAAGCTTTCTTT. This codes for CASNTGTGGTEAFF.

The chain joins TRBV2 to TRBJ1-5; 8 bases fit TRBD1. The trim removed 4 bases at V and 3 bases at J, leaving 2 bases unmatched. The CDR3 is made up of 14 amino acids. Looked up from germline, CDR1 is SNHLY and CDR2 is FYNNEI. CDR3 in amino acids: CASSGTGSNQPQHF. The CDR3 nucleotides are TGTGCCAGCAGTGGGACAGGGTCCAATCAGCCCCAGCATTTT.

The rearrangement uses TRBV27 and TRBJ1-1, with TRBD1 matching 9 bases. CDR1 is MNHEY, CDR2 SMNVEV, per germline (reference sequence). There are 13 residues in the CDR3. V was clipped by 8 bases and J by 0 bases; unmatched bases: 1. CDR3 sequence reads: CASGTGMNTEAFF. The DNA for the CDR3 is TGTGCCAGCGGGACAGGGATGAACACTGAAGCTTTCTTT.

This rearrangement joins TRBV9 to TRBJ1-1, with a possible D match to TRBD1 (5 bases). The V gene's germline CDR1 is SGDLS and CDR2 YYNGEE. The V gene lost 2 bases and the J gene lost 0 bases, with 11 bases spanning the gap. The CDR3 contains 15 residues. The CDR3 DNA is TGTGCCAGCAGCGTCGCCTGGGGCATGAACACTGAAGCTTTCTTT. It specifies CASSVAWGMNTEAFF. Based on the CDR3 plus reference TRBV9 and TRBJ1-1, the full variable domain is DSGVTQTPKHLITATGQRVTLRCSPRSGDLSVYWYQQSLDQGLQFLIQYYNGEERAKGNILERFSAQQFPDLHSELNLSSLELGDSALYFCASSVAWGMNTEAFFGQGTRLTVV.

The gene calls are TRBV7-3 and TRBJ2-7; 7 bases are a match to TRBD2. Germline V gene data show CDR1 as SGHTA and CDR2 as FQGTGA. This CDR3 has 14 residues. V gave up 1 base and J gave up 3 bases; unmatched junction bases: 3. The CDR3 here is CASSLSGSHYEQYF. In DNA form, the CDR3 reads TGTGCCAGCAGCTTAAGCGGGAGCCACTACGAGCAGTACTTC.

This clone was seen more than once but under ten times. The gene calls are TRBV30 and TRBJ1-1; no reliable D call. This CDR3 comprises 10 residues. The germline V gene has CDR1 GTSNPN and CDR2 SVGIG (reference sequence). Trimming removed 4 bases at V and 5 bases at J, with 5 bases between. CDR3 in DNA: TGTGCCTGGAAAGTTACTGAAGCTTTCTTT. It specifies CAWKVTEAFF.

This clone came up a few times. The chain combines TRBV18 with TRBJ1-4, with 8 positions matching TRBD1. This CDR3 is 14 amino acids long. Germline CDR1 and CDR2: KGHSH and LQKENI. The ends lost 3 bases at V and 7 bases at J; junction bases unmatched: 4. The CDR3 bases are TGTGCCAGCTCACCGGACAGGGAGGGTGAAAAACTGTTTTTT. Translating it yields CASSPDREGEKLFF.

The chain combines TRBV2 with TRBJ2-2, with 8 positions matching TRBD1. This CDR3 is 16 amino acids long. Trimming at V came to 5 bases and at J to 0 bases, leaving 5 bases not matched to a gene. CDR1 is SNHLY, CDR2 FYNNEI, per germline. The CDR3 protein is CASSQQGGTNTGELFF. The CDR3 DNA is TGTGCCAGCAGTCAACAGGGGGGAACGAACACCGGGGAGCTGTTTTTT. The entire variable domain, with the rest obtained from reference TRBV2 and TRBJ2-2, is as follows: EPEVTQTPSHQVTQMGQEVILRCVPISNHLYFYWYRQILGQKVEFLVSFYNNEISEKSEIFDDQFSVERPDGSNFTLKIRSTKLEDSAMYFCASSQQGGTNTGELFFGEGSRLTVL.

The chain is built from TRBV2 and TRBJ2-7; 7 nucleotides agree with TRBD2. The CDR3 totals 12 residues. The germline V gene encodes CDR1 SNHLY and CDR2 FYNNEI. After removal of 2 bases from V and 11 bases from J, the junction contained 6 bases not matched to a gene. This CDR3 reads CASSEWEGLEYF. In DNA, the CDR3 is TGTGCCAGCAGTGAATGGGAGGGATTGGAGTACTTC.

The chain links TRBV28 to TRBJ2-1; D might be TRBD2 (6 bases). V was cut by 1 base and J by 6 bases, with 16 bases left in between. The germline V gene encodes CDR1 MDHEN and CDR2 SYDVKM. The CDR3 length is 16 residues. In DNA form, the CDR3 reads TGTGCCAGCAGTTTATACGTGACTGGGGGGTCCAATGAGCAGTTCTTC. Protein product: CASSLYVTGGSNEQFF.

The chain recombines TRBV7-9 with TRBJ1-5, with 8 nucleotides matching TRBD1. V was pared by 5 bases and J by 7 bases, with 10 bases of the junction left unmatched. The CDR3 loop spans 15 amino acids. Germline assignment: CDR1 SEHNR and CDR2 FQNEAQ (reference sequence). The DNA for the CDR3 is TGTGCCAGCAGCACCTCAACAGGGGGAAGGCAGCCCCAGCATTTT. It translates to CASSTSTGGRQPQHF.

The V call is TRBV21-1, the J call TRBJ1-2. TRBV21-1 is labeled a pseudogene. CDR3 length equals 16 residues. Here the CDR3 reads CASTQKRAPALYGYTF. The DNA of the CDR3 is TGTGCCAGCACCCAAAAAAGGGCCCCAGCTCTCTATGGCTACACCTTC.

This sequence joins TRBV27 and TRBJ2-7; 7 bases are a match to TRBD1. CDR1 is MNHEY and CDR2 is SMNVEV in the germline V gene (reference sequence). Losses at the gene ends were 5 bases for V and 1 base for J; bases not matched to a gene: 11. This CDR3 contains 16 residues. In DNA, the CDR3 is TGTGCCAGCAGTCCTAGCCCCAGGACAGGATCCTACGAGCAGTACTTC. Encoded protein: CASSPSPRTGSYEQYF.

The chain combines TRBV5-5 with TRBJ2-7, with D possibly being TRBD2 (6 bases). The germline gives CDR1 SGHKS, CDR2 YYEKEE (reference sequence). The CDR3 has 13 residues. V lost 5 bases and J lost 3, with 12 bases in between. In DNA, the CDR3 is TGTGCCAGCAGACGGGACGGGGGCTACGAGCAGTACTTC. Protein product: CASRRDGGYEQYF.